One and the same sample provided the 17 T cell receptor beta chains below, sequenced in a study of T cells in Graves' hyperthyroidism and ophthalmopathy. TCR beta CDR3 region amplification was performed from RNA transcripts. The HTBI primer set drove a first-round RT-PCR of the TCR CDR3. TCRdb fed the multiplex PCR reads into MiXCR, producing one record per CDR3 protein. This table has approximately 610,000 distinct CDR3 sequences, 14% to 15% appearing once. Sequenced input: blood. These receptors all stem from a woman between 40 and 55 years old with Graves' ophthalmopathy.

The V call is TRBV11-2, the J call TRBJ1-2; 7 nucleotides line up with TRBD1. The CDR3 sequence is 14 residues long. Germline CDR1 and CDR2: SGHAT and FQNNGV. The ends lost 6 bases at V and 3 bases at J; junction bases unmatched: 7. The CDR3 DNA reads as TGTGCCAGCAGGGTCTCCGACAGGGACTATGGCTACACCTTC. This sequence encodes CASRVSDRDYGYTF.

This clonotype was seen many times. The V and J genes are TRBV7-6 and TRBJ2-5; D unclear. Trimming removed 0 bases at V and 1 base at J, with 21 bases between. The CDR3 has 19 residues. Germline V gene data show CDR1 as SGHVS and CDR2 as FNYEAQ. The CDR3 DNA follows: TGTGCCAGCAGCTTAGCGCCTCGGAGTGTGGTTTCGGCCCAAGAGACCCAGTACTTC. Encoded protein: CASSLAPRSVVSAQETQYF.

This clonotype was seen many times. The rearrangement links TRBV7-8 to TRBJ1-1, with TRBD1 identical over 7 bases. CDR3 size: 17 residues. The V and J ends lost 1 base and 4 bases, in that order; junction bases with no gene match: 12. The germline CDR1 and CDR2 sequences are SGHVS and FQNEAQ. The CDR3 sequence: CASSLEADRVRITEAFF. CDR3 sequence (DNA): TGTGCCAGCAGCTTAGAGGCAGACAGGGTTCGAATCACTGAAGCTTTCTTT. The variable domain in full, with the rest retrieved from reference TRBV7-8 and TRBJ1-1, is GAGVSQSPRYKVAKRGQDVALRCDPISGHVSLFWYQQALGQGPEFLTYFQNEAQLDKSGLPSDRFFAERPEGSVSTLKIQRTQQEDSAVYLCASSLEADRVRITEAFFGQGTRLTVV.

This CDR3 reads CAISDLGTSGNTIYF. The CDR3 DNA follows: TGTGCCATCAGCGATCTCGGGACTTCTGGAAACACCATATATTTT. The rearrangement uses TRBV10-3 and TRBJ1-3, with D possibly TRBD1 on 5 matching bases. The CDR3 has 15 residues. The germline V gene has CDR1 ENHRY and CDR2 SYGVKD. V lost 6 bases and J 1 base, leaving 13 bases between the germline ends.

Details on this clonotype: Given a much more abundant clone one base away, this may be a read error. Because it lacks the conserved phenylalanine or tryptophan at the end, this CDR3 is likely a read error. V is TRBV13 and J is TRBJ2-7; 12 nucleotides align to TRBD2. The J segment lost 6 bases and the V segment lost 5 bases, leaving 2 bases of the junction unmatched. Germline V lookup: CDR1 PRHDT, CDR2 FYEKMQ (reference sequence). The CDR3 totals 13 residues. CDR3 in DNA: TGTGCCAGCAGCGGACTAGCGGGACCCGAGCAGTACTCC. Protein product: CASSGLAGPEQYS.

This clonotype was seen repeatedly, ten times or more. The chain is built from TRBV6-1 and TRBJ2-7; tentative D call: TRBD1 (6 bases). From germline, CDR1 is MNHNS and CDR2 SASEGT. The V end was cut by 10 bases, the J end by 6 bases, with 19 bases between. The CDR3 sequence is 13 residues long. CDR3 region: CANAPQPGVEQYF. CDR3 DNA: TGTGCCAACGCTCCCCAACCAGGGGTCGAGCAGTACTTC.

This clonotype was seen only a few times. At one end, the junction sequence differs from germline, possibly due to a read error. The chain carries TRBV13 and TRBJ2-7; 7 bases agree with TRBD1. Per germline, CDR1 PRHDT and CDR2 FYEKMQ (reference sequence). The CDR3 runs 16 residues. In DNA form, the CDR3 reads TGTGCCAGCAGCCTAGGAAGGCAGGGGGTCTCTTACGAGCAGTACTTC. Translation: CASSLGRQGVSYEQYF.

The sample holds many counts of this clonotype. CDR3 bases: TGCAGTGCTAGAGAACTAGGGGTCTCCTACGAGCAGTACTTC. This gives the protein CSARELGVSYEQYF. The rearrangement links TRBV20-1 to TRBJ2-7; D may be TRBD1 or TRBD2 (5 bases each). Germline CDR1 DFQATT, CDR2 SNEGSKA (reference sequence). Trimming took off 0 bases at V and 0 bases at J, with 9 bases between the two ends. The CDR3 has 14 residues.

In DNA, the CDR3 is TGTGCCAGCAGCTTGAATACAGTGAACCAAGAGACCCAGTACTTC. Its translation: CASSLNTVNQETQYF. The rearrangement uses TRBV11-2 and TRBJ2-5; D remains unclear. This CDR3 is 15 amino acids long. Per germline, CDR1 SGHAT and CDR2 FQNNGV. The ends were cut back, 3 bases at V and 0 bases at J, with 11 bases in the middle.

This clonotype has more than one count but fewer than ten. The chain combines TRBV12-3 or TRBV12-4 with TRBJ1-3; D uncertain. This CDR3 is built from 16 residues. Trimming cost V 8 bases and J 4 bases, with 21 bases left between them. CDR3 in DNA: TGTGCCAGCTCACCTTCGGCCGGACCGGCCGGAAACACCATATATTTT. Encoded protein: CASSPSAGPAGNTIYF.

This clonotype was detected many times. The chain links TRBV6-4 to TRBJ1-2; TRBD1 is a possible D gene (5 bases). Deletions cut 2 bases from V and 4 bases from J, with 20 bases between. The CDR3 spans 17 residues. The germline V gene encodes CDR1 MRHNA and CDR2 SNTAGT. This CDR3 is CASSDPLPGIGFYGYTF. CDR3 nucleotide sequence: TGTGCCAGCAGTGACCCCCTCCCAGGGATTGGGTTCTATGGCTACACCTTC.

This clonotype was picked up a small number of times. The chain couples TRBV18 to TRBJ2-5, with D maybe TRBD1 (5 bases). Germline V gives CDR1 KGHSH, CDR2 LQKENI. Trimming left V 6 bases short and J 5 bases short, with 19 bases between. The CDR3 runs to 15 residues. Here the CDR3 DNA reads TGTGCCAGCTCCGCTATGGGCAGGGCGGAGGAGACCCAGTACTTC. Its protein product is CASSAMGRAEETQYF.

In this sample, this clonotype turned up many times. The V gene is TRBV29-1, the J gene TRBJ2-7, with 9 bases that match TRBD2. Germline CDR1 SQVTM, CDR2 ANQGSEA. The CDR3 length is 15 residues. The V segment lost 1 base and the J segment 1 base; nucleotides outside the gene matches: 5. In DNA form, the CDR3 reads TGCAGCGTTGAAGGTTATAGCGGGAGATCCTACGAGCAGTACTTC. Translating gives CSVEGYSGRSYEQYF.

This clonotype was observed many times. The rearrangement joins TRBV28 to TRBJ1-2; 11 bases are a match to TRBD1. Germline lookup yields CDR1 MDHEN and CDR2 SYDVKM. This CDR3 contains 16 residues. V lost 4 bases to trimming and J lost 3 bases; unmatched junction nucleotides: 7. The DNA of the CDR3 is TGTGCCAGCAGTTCCGGACAGGGGGCGTGGTACTATGGCTACACCTTC. This translates into CASSSGQGAWYYGYTF.

The table lists this clonotype with many counts. The gene calls are TRBV28 and TRBJ1-1; the D gene is possibly TRBD1 (5 bases). The germline V gene encodes CDR1 MDHEN and CDR2 SYDVKM. There are 13 residues in the CDR3. V lost 6 bases and J lost 0, with 8 bases in between. CDR3 DNA sequence: TGTGCCAGCAGGACAGCCTTGAACACTGAAGCTTTCTTT. Translation gives CASRTALNTEAFF. Full variable domain (rest looked up from reference TRBV28 and TRBJ1-1): DVKVTQSSRYLVKRTGEKVFLECVQDMDHENMFWYRQDPGLGLRLIYFSYDVKMKEKGDIPEGYSVSREKKERFSLILESASTNQTSMYLCASRTALNTEAFFGQGTRLTVV.

This clonotype was picked up many times. This rearrangement joins TRBV20-1 to TRBJ1-5; unclear D gene. V was trimmed by 0 bases and J by 1 base, leaving 7 bases between them. The V gene's germline CDR1 is DFQATT and CDR2 SNEGSKA (reference sequence). The CDR3 spans 14 residues. CDR3: CSARDPGSNQPQHF. As DNA, the CDR3 is TGCAGTGCTAGAGATCCGGGAAGCAATCAGCCCCAGCATTTT.

The chain is built from TRBV3-1 and TRBJ2-2; 8 bases map to TRBD2. Trimming removed 4 bases from V and 6 bases from J; junction bases left unmatched: 7. Germline assignment: CDR1 LGHDT and CDR2 YNNKEL (reference sequence). The CDR3 covers 15 residues. CDR3 amino acids: CASSPQRELAGELFF. In DNA form, the CDR3 reads TGTGCCAGCAGCCCTCAGCGGGAGTTAGCCGGGGAGCTGTTTTTT.